This TCR beta chain was identified during a study of T-cell reconstitution after alpha-beta-depleted transplantation in children. Unique molecular identifiers were incorporated when the TCRbeta library was constructed. TCRdb processed the PCR reads anew with MiXCR; each CDR3 protein has one entry. The table has about a million distinct CDR3 sequences, 25% to 35% seen once. The CDR3 totals 16 residues. The V end lost 3 bases, the J end lost 2 bases, and 14 bases lay between the germline ends. Germline V gene lookup returns CDR1 MGHRA and CDR2 YSYEKL. There are a few counts of this clonotype. What it recognizes is unknown. Broader study findings: Among T cells one year after transplant, newly produced cells accounted for most counts and diversity. Surviving recipient cells, namely T cells and thymic progenitors, were the source of high day-60 TCRbeta diversity in some patients. About two months after transplant, alpha-beta T cells reportedly came from several hundred expanded graft clones.

The rearrangement uses TRBV4-1 and TRBJ2-4, with D possibly being TRBD2 (5 bases). The receptor's source is a boy under three years old who had a stem cell transplant for SCID, so the T cells may come from the graft donor. The sample consisted of PBMCs, mostly from graft donor cells, taken 360 days after TCRalphabeta/CD19-depleted stem cell transplant. CDR3 residues: CASSHLQPGTKNIQYF. Written as DNA, the CDR3 is TGCGCCAGCAGCCACCTCCAGCCGGGGACCAAAAACATTCAGTACTTC.